The clone carrying this T cell receptor (beta chain) was counted a single time. Its antigen is currently unknown. Time point here: blood 2 weeks post-SBRT. Treatment noted: 15 Gy SBRT to primary tumor, nephrectomy 4 weeks later. Clear cell pathology was present in this patient's renal cell carcinoma. The CDR3 has 17 residues. CDR1 KGHSH and CDR2 LQKENI come from the germline V gene. Trimming at V came to 2 bases and at J to 0 bases, leaving 8 bases not matched to a gene. This specimen comes from a study of radiation and T cells in renal cell carcinoma. Measured with immunoSEQ multiplex PCR; TCRdb has only the in-frame clones, and not every one. This sample has 150,000 to 160,000 clones, with approximately 90% found just once. Findings of the study overall: Top tumor clonotypes rose in blood 2 weeks post-radiation, then contracted.

The sequence was obtained from a woman in her 50s with renal cell carcinoma. The sequenced sample was blood, obtained from a patient whose treatment included radiotherapy and nephrectomy. The V call is TRBV18, the J call TRBJ1-2; 8 bases fit TRBD1. CDR3 sequence: CASSPLGQELSNYGYTF. Written as DNA, the CDR3 is TGTGCCAGCTCACCATTGGGACAGGAACTCTCTAACTATGGCTACACCTTC.